These 2 T cell receptor beta chains were sequenced from one sample in a study of long-term antiretroviral therapy in people with HIV. Sequencing relied on immunoSEQ assay v3.0, run at survey level. Method: immunoSEQ multiplex PCR; TCRdb's copy keeps in-frame clones and lacks some. The profile covers under 45,000 clones, with 80% appearing a single time and around 5.5% taken by the ten largest. This specimen was unsorted PBMCs, taken 3.4 years after starting antiretroviral therapy. These receptors all come from a man aged 25 to 40 with HIV.

The chain employs TRBV5-5 and TRBJ2-5, with 8 bases that match TRBD2. The CDR3 is 17 amino acids. V trimming: 4 bases; J trimming: 2 bases; junction bases outside the gene matches: 13. Germline values: CDR1 SGHKS, CDR2 YYEKEE (reference sequence). The CDR3 protein is CASSDPLRVAGQETQYF. The CDR3 DNA reads TGTGCCAGCAGCGACCCCTTAAGGGTAGCGGGACAAGAGACCCAGTACTTC.

CDR3 loop: CASRLRGQGDYGYTF. The DNA for the CDR3 is TGTGCCAGCAGGCTTAGGGGACAGGGAGACTATGGCTACACCTTC. The V and J genes are TRBV11-2 and TRBJ1-2; 9 nucleotides agree with TRBD1. From germline, CDR1 is SGHAT and CDR2 FQNNGV. The CDR3 sequence is 15 residues long. The V and J ends lost 6 bases and 3 bases, in that order; junction bases with no gene match: 8.